The 25 T cell receptor beta chains below all came from one sample that was sequenced in a study of CD8+ T cells in alopecia areata listed by TCRdb under 2018. Peripheral blood and lesional scalp punch biopsies were obtained from patients with alopecia areata. Library prep was done by the immunoSEQ multiplex PCR assay. For TCR sequencing, RNA was extracted from every sample and reverse transcribed into cDNA to serve as template. TCRdb holds this immuneACCESS table with in-frame rearrangements only. Some clones are missing; in checked studies, unresolved V genes explain under half, and the rest has no known cause. For this sample there are 10,000 to 15,000 clones; roughly 57% appear just once. The ten biggest clones cover over 11% of the sample. Sequenced input: skin. The receptors here all came from a human donor with alopecia areata.

The rearrangement uses TRBV25-1 and TRBJ1-2, with D maybe TRBD1 (6 bases). The CDR3 runs 16 residues. Trimming took off 1 base at V and 8 bases at J, with 20 bases between the two ends. The germline V gene has CDR1 MGHDK and CDR2 SYGVNS. CDR3 coding DNA: TGTGCCAGCAGTGAATTAATTGGATCGGGGGGCAGGGGCTACACCTTC. Its protein product is CASSELIGSGGRGYTF.

V usage is TRBV19 and J usage is TRBJ1-5; maybe TRBD1 (5 bases). V was cut by 3 bases and J by 0 bases, with 15 bases left in between. The germline V gene has CDR1 LNHDA and CDR2 SQIVND (reference sequence). This CDR3 has 17 residues. The CDR3 here is CASSIQGTSYSNQPQHF. DNA for the CDR3: TGTGCCAGTAGTATCCAGGGTACTTCTTATAGCAATCAGCCCCAGCATTTT.

The V gene is TRBV13, the J gene TRBJ2-3; D remains ambiguous. Trimming left V 1 base short and J 6 bases short, with 11 bases between. This CDR3 contains 14 residues. In germline, CDR1 is PRHDT, CDR2 FYEKMQ (reference sequence). The CDR3 nucleotides read TGTGCCAGCAGCTTAGTCAACAGCGCGGATACGCAGTATTTT. This codes for CASSLVNSADTQYF.

In this sample, this clone turned up a few times. This chain links TRBV7-2 with TRBJ1-5; D unclear. Germline-derived CDR1 and CDR2 are SGHTA and FQGNSA. This CDR3 comprises 15 residues. The germline V and J ends were trimmed by 5 bases and 0 bases, with 11 bases remaining between them. CDR3 residues: CASSRGGRSNQPQHF. CDR3 DNA sequence: TGTGCCAGCAGCCGTGGAGGGCGTAGCAATCAGCCCCAGCATTTT. The variable domain in full, completed from reference TRBV7-2 and TRBJ1-5, reads GAGVSQSPSNKVTEKGKDVELRCDPISGHTALYWYRQSLGQGLEFLIYFQGNSAPDKSGLPSDRFSAERTGGSVSTLTIQRTQQEDSAVYLCASSRGGRSNQPQHFGDGTRLSIL.

The rearrangement uses TRBV2 and TRBJ1-5; the D gene is possibly TRBD1 (6 bases). V gave up 5 bases and J gave up 0 bases, with 11 bases separating them. The CDR3 length is 15 residues. Germline V gives CDR1 SNHLY, CDR2 FYNNEI. The CDR3 nucleotides are TGTGCCAGCAGTCCGGACAGCTATAGCAATCAGCCCCAGCATTTT. It yields the protein CASSPDSYSNQPQHF.

A few counts support this clone. The CDR3 region is CASSLRGTEKLFF. Written as DNA, the CDR3 is TGTGCCAGCAGCTTGCGAGGGACCGAAAAACTGTTTTTT. The chain joins TRBV5-6 to TRBJ1-4; D possibly corresponds to TRBD1 (5 bases). Germline V gene lookup returns CDR1 SGHDT and CDR2 YYEEEE. CDR3 size: 13 residues. V gave up 1 base and J gave up 8 bases, with 9 bases separating them.

The chain has TRBV7-9 and TRBJ2-1; 10 bases map to TRBD2. Germline V gene lookup returns CDR1 SEHNR and CDR2 FQNEAQ (reference sequence). With 5 bases clipped from V and 6 bases from J, the junction kept 10 bases outside the gene matches. This CDR3 is built from 16 residues. The CDR3 coding sequence is TGTGCCAGCAGCCAAGATTTCCAGCGGGGGGGCAATGAGCAGTTCTTC. It translates to CASSQDFQRGGNEQFF.

The J gene is TRBJ2-1, the V gene TRBV4-2, with 10 bases that match TRBD2. Trimming removed 1 base from V and 4 bases from J; junction bases left unmatched: 4. CDR1 is LGHNA and CDR2 is YNFKEQ in the germline V gene. The CDR3 loop spans 16 amino acids. In nucleotides, the CDR3 is TGTGCCAGCAGCCAAGCTAGCGGGGGCCAATACAATGAGCAGTTCTTC. Its translation: CASSQASGGQYNEQFF.

This chain links TRBV30 with TRBJ1-2; D not resolved. V gave up 3 bases and J gave up 5 bases, with 25 bases separating them. Germline V gene sequence: CDR1 GTSNPN, CDR2 SVGIG (reference sequence). The CDR3 runs 17 residues. The CDR3 DNA sequence: TGTGCCTGGAGAGAAAATGCACGGGAGAAGGTGGGGTATGGCTACACCTTC. It codes for CAWRENAREKVGYGYTF.

This clone was seen a handful of times. V gene TRBV7-9 combines with J gene TRBJ2-1; D possibly corresponds to TRBD1 (6 bases). The CDR3 totals 14 residues. The V end lost 6 bases, the J end lost 5 bases, and 14 bases lay between the germline ends. From germline, CDR1 is SEHNR and CDR2 FQNEAQ (reference sequence). The CDR3 loop reads CASRRGYRDNEQFF. As DNA, the CDR3 is TGTGCCAGCAGGAGGGGGTATAGGGACAATGAGCAGTTCTTC. Based on the CDR3 plus reference TRBV7-9 and TRBJ2-1, the full variable domain is DTGVSQNPRHKITKRGQNVTFRCDPISEHNRLYWYRQTLGQGPEFLTYFQNEAQLEKSRLLSDRFSAERPKGSFSTLEIQRTEQGDSAMYLCASRRGYRDNEQFFGPGTRLTVL.

This clone was observed a few times. This chain links TRBV7-9 with TRBJ2-1; 8 nucleotides agree with TRBD2. Germline CDR1 reads SEHNR; CDR2 reads FQNEAQ (reference sequence). This CDR3 is 15 amino acids long. Trimming took 2 bases from V and 2 from J; bases not matched to a gene: 2. The CDR3 DNA reads TGTGCCAGCAGCTTACGCGGGGGGACCTACAATGAGCAGTTCTTC. Encoded protein: CASSLRGGTYNEQFF.

In this sample, this clone turned up a few times. The V call is TRBV7-2, the J call TRBJ2-3; no reliable D call. V shed 5 bases and J shed 2 bases, with 14 bases lying between them. The germline V gene encodes CDR1 SGHTA and CDR2 FQGNSA. The CDR3 loop spans 15 amino acids. This CDR3 reads CASSPEYYNTDTQYF. The CDR3, as DNA: TGTGCCAGCAGCCCCGAGTATTATAACACAGATACGCAGTATTTT. Complete variable domain (other parts from reference TRBV7-2 and TRBJ2-3): GAGVSQSPSNKVTEKGKDVELRCDPISGHTALYWYRQSLGQGLEFLIYFQGNSAPDKSGLPSDRFSAERTGGSVSTLTIQRTQQEDSAVYLCASSPEYYNTDTQYFGPGTRLTVL.

This clone showed up just a few times. CDR3 residues: CASSIYQGIGPDEQYF. For the CDR3, the DNA is TGTGCCAGTAGTATTTATCAGGGGATAGGACCAGACGAGCAGTACTTC. The gene calls are TRBV19 and TRBJ2-7, with a tentative D call TRBD1 (6 bases). CDR3 size: 16 residues. The V end lost 3 bases, the J end lost 5 bases, and 20 bases lay between the germline ends. In germline, CDR1 is LNHDA, CDR2 SQIVND (reference sequence). Based on the CDR3 plus reference TRBV19 and TRBJ2-7, the full variable domain is DGGITQSPKYLFRKEGQNVTLSCEQNLNHDAMYWYRQDPGQGLRLIYYSQIVNDFQKGDIAEGYSVSREKKESFPLTVTSAQKNPTAFYLCASSIYQGIGPDEQYFGPGTRLTVT.

The chain recombines TRBV29-1 with TRBJ1-5; D ambiguous. In germline, CDR1 is SQVTM, CDR2 ANQGSEA. This CDR3 has 12 residues. Trimming took 7 bases from V and 1 from J, leaving 8 bases between them. Written as DNA, the CDR3 is TGCAGCGCGGGGAGCAGCAATCAGCCCCAGCATTTT. Amino acid sequence: CSAGSSNQPQHF.

Here the CDR3 DNA reads TGCGCCAGCTCCCCCCATACGGGCGGTGAGCAGTTCTTC. Its protein is CASSPHTGGEQFF. V and J are TRBV5-1 and TRBJ2-1, with D hard to call. The CDR3 consists of 13 residues. V lost 7 bases, J lost 9 bases, and 17 bases lay in between. Per germline, CDR1 SGHRS and CDR2 YFSETQ.

This clone was counted only a few times. J is TRBJ2-4 and V is TRBV6-6; D is undetermined. Trimming shortened V by 0 bases and J by 0 bases, and 9 bases separated the two germline ends. The CDR3 is made up of 16 amino acids. In germline, CDR1 is MNHNY, CDR2 SVGAGI (reference sequence). This CDR3 reads CASSYSLAEAKNIQYF. The CDR3, as DNA: TGTGCCAGCAGTTACTCCTTGGCAGAAGCCAAAAACATTCAGTACTTC.

In the case of this clone: At one boundary the junction diverges from the germline segment, which might be a read error. V and J are TRBV27 and TRBJ2-6, with D hard to call. The CDR3 runs to 14 residues. CDR1 and CDR2 from the germline V gene are MNHEY and SMNVEV (reference sequence). Here the CDR3 DNA reads TGTGCCAGCAATTTAAGTTCTGGGGCCAACGTCCTGACTTTC. This codes for CASNLSSGANVLTF.

This clone is a singleton in its sample. CDR3 region: CASSYPGGDGYTF. For the CDR3, the DNA is TGTGCCAGCAGTTACCCGGGGGGCGATGGCTACACCTTC. This rearrangement joins TRBV28 to TRBJ1-2; weak D call: TRBD1 (6 bases). Germline V gene sequence: CDR1 MDHEN, CDR2 SYDVKM. The CDR3 sequence is 13 residues long. V lost 4 bases and J 6 bases, leaving 12 bases between the germline ends.

The chain links TRBV30 to TRBJ2-5, with 9 bases aligning to TRBD1. The CDR3 has 15 residues. CDR1 is GTSNPN, CDR2 SVGIG, per germline (reference sequence). The trim removed 0 bases at V and 9 bases at J, leaving 11 bases unmatched. The CDR3 bases are TGTGCCTGGAGTGTAATACAGGGGGCGAGGGAGGCCCAGTACTTC. Protein sequence: CAWSVIQGAREAQYF.

This clone was detected only once. The V gene is TRBV7-8, the J gene TRBJ2-2; no reliable D call. Germline V CDR1 and CDR2: SGHVS, FQNEAQ. V was pared by 1 base and J by 0 bases, with 6 bases between. The CDR3 loop spans 15 amino acids. In DNA, the CDR3 is TGTGCCAGCAGCTTAGTCAGCGCGAACACCGGGGAGCTGTTTTTT. The encoded protein is CASSLVSANTGELFF.

The chain joins TRBV29-1 to TRBJ2-1; tentative D call: TRBD2 (5 bases). The CDR3 is 15 amino acids. From germline, CDR1 is SQVTM and CDR2 ANQGSEA. Trimming took 3 bases from V and 2 from J, leaving 14 bases between them. The CDR3 DNA sequence: TGCAGCGTTGACGGGGAGTCAGTCACCTACAATGAGCAGTTCTTC. This codes for CSVDGESVTYNEQFF.

Comment on this clone: Other DNA sequences from this sample encode an identical CDR3 as well. DNA of the CDR3: TGCGCCAGCAGCCACCTAGGGACGGACTCTGGAAACACCATATATTTT. Translation: CASSHLGTDSGNTIYF. This rearrangement joins TRBV4-3 to TRBJ1-3; D is perhaps TRBD1 (5 bases). The germline V gene has CDR1 LGHNA and CDR2 YSLEER. V lost 3 bases and J 0 bases, leaving 12 bases between the germline ends. The CDR3 consists of 16 residues.

This clone has more than one count but fewer than ten. At one of its ends the junction is not consistent with the germline gene, which may arise from a read error. The chain combines TRBV4-1 with TRBJ2-1; D is undetermined. The CDR3 loop spans 15 amino acids. The V gene's germline CDR1 is MGHRA and CDR2 YSYEKL. The CDR3 coding sequence is TGTGCCAGCAGCCAAGAAGTAACAGCCTACAATGAGCAGTTCTTC. Translated, it gives CASSQEVTAYNEQFF.

This clone was recorded a few times. DNA for the CDR3: TGTGCCAGCAGCCCACAGGGAGTTATTACAGATACGCAGTATTTT. Its translation: CASSPQGVITDTQYF. The chain links TRBV7-3 to TRBJ2-3, with TRBD1 as a possible D gene (6 bases). Germline values: CDR1 SGHTA, CDR2 FQGTGA. Trimming took 5 bases from V and 3 from J, leaving 15 bases between them. The CDR3 runs to 15 residues.

The gene calls are TRBV10-3 and TRBJ2-5; 9 nucleotides agree with TRBD1. V was pared by 8 bases and J by 7 bases, with 11 bases of the junction left unmatched. The CDR3 has 14 residues. Looked up from germline, CDR1 is ENHRY and CDR2 is SYGVKD. This CDR3 is CAIGVRTGEGTQYF. The DNA for the CDR3 is TGTGCCATCGGAGTCCGGACAGGGGAAGGGACCCAGTACTTC.